In its sample, the clone carrying this T cell receptor beta chain was seen a few times. The data were produced by immunoSEQ multiplex PCR, yet TCRdb's version contains in-frame clones alone and is incomplete. The profile covers approximately 150,000 clones, with approximately 80% appearing a single time and around 2.1% taken by the ten largest. These data are taken from a study of blood T cell repertoires in COVID-19. Study-wide context: In each case, the material was cDNA or gDNA derived from T cells, B-cell-depleted T cells, or PBMCs.

The V and J ends lost 5 bases and 4 bases respectively, with 12 bases between them. CDR3 length: 14 residues. Germline lookup yields CDR1 SGHDN and CDR2 FVKESK. The genes are TRBV14 and TRBJ1-3; perhaps TRBD1 as D (5 bases). The TCR was taken from an older woman with acute or convalescent COVID-19. Sequencing was carried out using peripheral blood. CDR3 loop: CASSFARGGNTIYF. As DNA, the CDR3 is TGTGCCAGCAGCTTCGCCCGGGGGGGAAACACCATATATTTT.